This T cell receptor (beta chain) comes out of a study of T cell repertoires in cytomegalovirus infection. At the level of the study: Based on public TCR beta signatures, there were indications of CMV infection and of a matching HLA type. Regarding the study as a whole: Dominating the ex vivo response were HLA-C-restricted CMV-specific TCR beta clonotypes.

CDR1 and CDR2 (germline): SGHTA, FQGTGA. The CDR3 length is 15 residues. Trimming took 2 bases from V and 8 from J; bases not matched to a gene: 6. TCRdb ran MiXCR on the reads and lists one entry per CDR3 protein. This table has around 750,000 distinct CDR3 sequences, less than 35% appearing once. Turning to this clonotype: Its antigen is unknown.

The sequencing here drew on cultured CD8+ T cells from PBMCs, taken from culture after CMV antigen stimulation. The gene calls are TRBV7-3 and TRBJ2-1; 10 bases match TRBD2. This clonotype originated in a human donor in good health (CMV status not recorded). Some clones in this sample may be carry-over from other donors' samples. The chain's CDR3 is CASSLYSGGYYEQFF. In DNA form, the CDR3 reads TGTGCCAGCAGCTTATATAGCGGGGGGTACTATGAGCAGTTCTTC.